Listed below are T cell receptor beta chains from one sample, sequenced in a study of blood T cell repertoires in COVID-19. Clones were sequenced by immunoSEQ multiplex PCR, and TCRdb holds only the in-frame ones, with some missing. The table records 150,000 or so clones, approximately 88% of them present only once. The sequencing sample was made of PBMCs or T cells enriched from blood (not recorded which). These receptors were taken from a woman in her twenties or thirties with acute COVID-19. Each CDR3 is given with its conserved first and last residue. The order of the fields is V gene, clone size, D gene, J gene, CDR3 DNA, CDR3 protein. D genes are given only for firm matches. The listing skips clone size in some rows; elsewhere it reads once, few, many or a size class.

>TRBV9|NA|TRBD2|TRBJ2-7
TGTGCCAGCAGCGTCGGGCAGGGAGGGCGAAACGAGCAGTACTTC
CASSVGQGGRNEQYF
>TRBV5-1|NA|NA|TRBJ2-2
TGCGCCAGCAGCTTGGCGTCCGTCTCCGGGGAGCTGTTTTTT
CASSLASVSGELFF
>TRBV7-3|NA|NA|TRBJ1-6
TGTGCCAGCAGCTCGAGGAGAAATTCACCCCTCCACTTT
CASSSRRNSPLHF
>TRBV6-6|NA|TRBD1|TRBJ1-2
TGTGCCAGCAGCCATCTACAGGGGCAAGGCTACACCTTC
CASSHLQGQGYTF
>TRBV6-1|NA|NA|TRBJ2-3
TGTGCCAGCAGTGATGAAGAGGCTAGCTACACAGATACGCAGTATTTT
CASSDEEASYTDTQYF
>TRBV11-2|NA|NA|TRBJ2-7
NA
CASSFGPGGIYEQYF
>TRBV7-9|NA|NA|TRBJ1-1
TGTGCCAGCAGTAGGTCAGGGGCGAACACTGAAGCTTTCTTT
CASSRSGANTEAFF
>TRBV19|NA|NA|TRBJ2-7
TGTGCCAGTAGTATAGACGAGGGATTCTACGAGCAGTACTTC
CASSIDEGFYEQYF
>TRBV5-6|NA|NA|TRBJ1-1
TGTGCCAGCAGCTTGGCACAGAAGAACACTGAAGCTTTCTTT
CASSLAQKNTEAFF
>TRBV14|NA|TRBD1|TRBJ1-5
TGTGCCAGCAGCCCAAACAGGGGGCGGAATCAGCCCCAGCATTTT
CASSPNRGRNQPQHF
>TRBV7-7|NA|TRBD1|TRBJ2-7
TGTGCTAGCAGCCGGGGGACAGGCTCCTCCTACGAGCAGTACTTC
CASSRGTGSSYEQYF
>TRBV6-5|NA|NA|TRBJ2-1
TGTGCCAGCAGTTACTCTGGGGGAGGTGCCTACAATGAGCAGTTCTTC
CASSYSGGGAYNEQFF
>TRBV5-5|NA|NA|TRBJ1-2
TGTGCCAGCAGCTTGGCCCTGGCGGCTAACTATGGCTACACCTTC
CASSLALAANYGYTF
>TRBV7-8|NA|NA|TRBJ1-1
TGTGCCAGCAGCTTTTGGGAGGACGACACTGAAGCTTTCTTT
CASSFWEDDTEAFF
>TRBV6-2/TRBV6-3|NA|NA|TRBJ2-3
TGTGCCAGCAGTTACGGGTCGGGAGTAGCAGATACGCAGTATTTT
CASSYGSGVADTQYF
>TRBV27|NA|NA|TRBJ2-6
TGTGCCAGCAGTGGGCTTCAGGGATTCTCTGGGGCCAACGTCCTGACTTTC
CASSGLQGFSGANVLTF
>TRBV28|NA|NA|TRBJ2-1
TGTGCCAGCAGTTTAAGGCGGGGGGGCAGGGGGCTCTACAATGAGCAGTTCTTC
CASSLRRGGRGLYNEQFF
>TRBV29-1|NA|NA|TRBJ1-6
TGCAGCGTCCTTCCGGGAGTTAATTCACCCCTCCACTTT
CSVLPGVNSPLHF
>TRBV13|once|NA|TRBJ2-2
TGTGCCAGCAGCTTAGTTGTGGGGCCCGACACCGGGGAGCTGTTTTTT
CASSLVVGPDTGELFF
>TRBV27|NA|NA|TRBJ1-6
TGTGCCAGCAGTTTGAGTACGAATTCACCCCTCCACTTT
CASSLSTNSPLHF
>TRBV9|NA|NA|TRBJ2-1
TGTGCCAGCAGCGTAGCGGGCTCCTACAATGAGCAGTTCTTC
CASSVAGSYNEQFF
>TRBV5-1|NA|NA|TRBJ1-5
TGCGCCAGCAGCCCGGACCCCCAGGGCAGCAATCAGCCCCAGCATTTT
CASSPDPQGSNQPQHF
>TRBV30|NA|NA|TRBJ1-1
TGTGCCTGGACGAGCTGGTACACTGAAGCTTTCTTT
CAWTSWYTEAFF
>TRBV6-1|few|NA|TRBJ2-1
TGTGCCAGCAGTGAAGCGCTGGAAGGGGGCAATGAGCAGTTCTTC
CASSEALEGGNEQFF
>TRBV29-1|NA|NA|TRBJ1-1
TGCAGCGTTGAAGATGGGGGGGGCGGTCGTACTGAAGCTTTCTTT
CSVEDGGGGRTEAFF
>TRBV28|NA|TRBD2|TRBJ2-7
TGTGCCAGCACACAAACACGGGTAGCGGGCATCGACGAGCAGTACTTC
CASTQTRVAGIDEQYF